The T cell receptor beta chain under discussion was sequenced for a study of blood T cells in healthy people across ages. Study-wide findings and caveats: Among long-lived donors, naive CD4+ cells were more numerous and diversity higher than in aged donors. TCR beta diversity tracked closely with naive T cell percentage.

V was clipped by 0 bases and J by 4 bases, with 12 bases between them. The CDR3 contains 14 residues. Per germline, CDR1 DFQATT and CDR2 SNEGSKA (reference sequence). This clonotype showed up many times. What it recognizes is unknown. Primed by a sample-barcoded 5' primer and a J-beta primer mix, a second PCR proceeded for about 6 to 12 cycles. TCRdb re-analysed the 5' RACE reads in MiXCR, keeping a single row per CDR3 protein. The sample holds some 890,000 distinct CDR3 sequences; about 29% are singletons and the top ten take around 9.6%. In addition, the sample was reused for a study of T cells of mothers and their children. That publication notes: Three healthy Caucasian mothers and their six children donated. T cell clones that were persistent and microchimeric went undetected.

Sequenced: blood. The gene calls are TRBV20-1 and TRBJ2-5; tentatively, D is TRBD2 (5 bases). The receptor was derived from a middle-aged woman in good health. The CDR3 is CSARDRDTGETQYF. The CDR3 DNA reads TGCAGTGCTAGAGATCGGGATACCGGAGAGACCCAGTACTTC.